A selection of T cell receptor beta chains follows, all from one sample in a study of response to subunit inactivated influenza vaccine. From the RT-PCR reads, TCRdb called clonotypes with MiXCR, one entry per CDR3 protein. The sample carries roughly 460,000 distinct CDR3 sequences, 10% to 11% recorded once. The sequencing used PBMCs from blood, collected roughly 45 days after vaccination. Receptors were obtained from a middle-aged man who received an inactivated influenza vaccine. The CDR3 runs from the conserved cysteine through the conserved F or W. Fields, in order: clone size, D gene, V gene, J gene, CDR3 protein, CDR3 DNA. D genes are given only for firm matches. Part of the rows lack a size; the others show once, few, many or a class for expanded clones.

>once|NA|TRBV7-6|TRBJ2-2
CASSLVSGTGTGELFF
TGTGCCAGCAGCTTAGTATCAGGGACGGGGACCGGGGAGCTGTTTTTT
>NA|NA|TRBV7-6|TRBJ1-4
CASSSQQRTNEKLFF
TGTGCCAGCAGCTCCCAACAGAGGACTAATGAAAAACTGTTTTTT
>NA|TRBD2|TRBV27|TRBJ2-1
CASSFISGGAGYNEQFF
TGTGCCAGCAGTTTCATTAGCGGGGGGGCAGGGTACAATGAGCAGTTCTTC
>NA|NA|TRBV30|TRBJ2-1
CAWSRAGNYNEQFF
TGTGCCTGGAGTCGAGCGGGCAACTACAATGAGCAGTTCTTC
>few|TRBD2|TRBV6-2/TRBV6-3|TRBJ2-2
CASSYSLGLGLAVNTGELFF
TGTGCCAGCAGTTACTCGTTGGGGTTAGGACTAGCGGTAAACACCGGGGAGCTGTTTTTT
>few|TRBD2|TRBV7-2|TRBJ2-3
CASSIASGGAPDTQYF
TGTGCCAGCAGCATCGCTAGCGGGGGGGCCCCAGATACGCAGTATTTT
>few|TRBD1|TRBV5-5|TRBJ1-1
CASSSPDRGLAEAFF
TGTGCCAGCAGTTCCCCGGACAGGGGGCTTGCTGAAGCTTTCTTT
>few|NA|TRBV20-1|TRBJ1-6
CSAPRERSSYNSPLHF
TGCAGTGCTCCCCGGGAGCGCAGCTCCTATAATTCACCCCTCCACTTT
>NA|TRBD2|TRBV4-2|TRBJ2-5
CASRGQGGETQYF
TGTGCCAGCAGAGGGCAGGGAGGGGAGACCCAGTACTTC
>NA|TRBD1|TRBV5-1|TRBJ2-1
CASSLSPGQGYNEQFF
TGCGCCAGCAGCTTGTCTCCGGGACAGGGCTACAATGAGCAGTTCTTC
>NA|NA|TRBV4-1|TRBJ1-2
CASSQVAGDYGYTF
TGCGCCAGCAGCCAAGTCGCAGGGGACTATGGCTACACCTTC
>NA|NA|TRBV4-2|TRBJ2-1
CASSRTDSGYNEQFF
TGTGCCAGCAGCCGAACCGACTCAGGGTACAATGAGCAGTTCTTC
>few|TRBD1|TRBV9|TRBJ2-5
CASSDPTGLRETQYF
TGTGCCAGCAGCGACCCGACAGGGTTGAGGGAGACCCAGTACTTC
>few|NA|TRBV5-1|TRBJ2-1
CASSPRLDTNEQFF
TGCGCCAGCAGCCCGAGACTAGACACCAATGAGCAGTTCTTC
>few|NA|TRBV20-1|TRBJ1-1
CSAFRDLKRLGTEAFF
TGCAGTGCATTTAGGGACCTCAAAAGGCTGGGCACTGAAGCTTTCTTT
>many|NA|TRBV20-1|TRBJ2-3
CSAEGGRGTDTQYF
TGCAGTGCTGAGGGGGGTAGGGGCACAGATACGCAGTATTTT
>NA|TRBD1|TRBV4-3|TRBJ1-1
CASSQDRTGGLAFF
TGCGCCAGCAGCCAAGATCGGACAGGGGGCCTGGCTTTCTTT
>many|NA|TRBV12-3/TRBV12-4|TRBJ2-1
CASSHGSSYNEQFF
TGTGCCAGCAGCCACGGTAGCTCCTACAATGAGCAGTTCTTC
>NA|NA|TRBV29-1|TRBJ2-3
CSVGQGHSTDTQYF
TGCAGCGTTGGGCAGGGGCATAGCACAGATACGCAGTATTTT
>NA|NA|TRBV4-3|TRBJ2-5
CASSRGLWETQYF
TGCGCCAGCAGCCGCGGGTTGTGGGAGACCCAGTACTTC
>few|NA|TRBV28|TRBJ2-3
CASSLIVWATSTDTQYF
TGTGCCAGCAGTCTAATTGTCTGGGCAACGAGCACAGATACGCAGTATTTT
>few|NA|TRBV11-2|TRBJ2-5
CASSLSRGGQTQYF
TGTGCCAGCAGCTTAAGCAGGGGCGGGCAGACCCAGTACTTC
>few|NA|TRBV11-2|TRBJ2-1
CASSLDSDVYNEQFF
TGTGCCAGCAGCTTAGATTCAGACGTCTACAATGAGCAGTTCTTC
>NA|TRBD2|TRBV20-1|TRBJ2-7
CSAWREGSYYEQYF
TGCAGTGCTTGGCGGGAGGGCTCCTACTACGAGCAGTACTTC
>few|NA|TRBV7-2|TRBJ2-2
CASSLGVGAGELFF
TGTGCCAGCAGCTTAGGCGTAGGAGCCGGGGAGCTGTTTTTT
>many|NA|TRBV12-3/TRBV12-4|TRBJ2-7
CASSFGRGYEQYF
TGTGCCAGCAGCTTTGGACGGGGGTACGAGCAGTACTTC
>few|TRBD1|TRBV20-1|TRBJ2-1
CSAGDRGNEQFF
TGCAGTGCTGGGGACAGGGGTAATGAGCAGTTCTTC
>NA|TRBD1|TRBV3-1|TRBJ2-2
CASSMTGTADTGELFF
TGTGCCAGCAGCATGACCGGGACAGCTGACACCGGGGAGCTGTTTTTT
>few|NA|TRBV11-1|TRBJ2-5
CASSFRRQETQYF
TGTGCCAGCAGCTTTAGAAGGCAAGAGACCCAGTACTTC
>NA|NA|TRBV7-2|TRBJ2-5
CASSPDRQTQYF
TGTGCCAGCAGCCCGGACCGTCAGACCCAGTACTTC
>NA|NA|TRBV4-2|TRBJ2-3
CASSLLIGSTDTQYF
TGTGCCAGCAGCCTACTGATAGGGAGCACAGATACGCAGTATTTT
>few|TRBD1|TRBV5-5|TRBJ2-7
CASSIPGQQYEQYF
TGTGCCAGCAGCATCCCGGGACAGCAATACGAGCAGTACTTC
>few|TRBD1|TRBV5-1|TRBJ2-6
CASSLWTGRDGANVLTF
TGCGCCAGCAGCTTATGGACAGGGCGAGATGGGGCCAACGTCCTGACTTTC
>few|NA|TRBV7-9|TRBJ2-2
CASSPGVRNTGELFF
TGTGCCAGCAGCCCAGGGGTACGGAACACCGGGGAGCTGTTTTTT
>many|NA|TRBV11-2|TRBJ1-2
CASSSGTSWGGYTF
TGTGCCAGCAGTAGCGGGACATCATGGGGTGGCTACACCTTC
>NA|NA|TRBV5-6|TRBJ1-2
CASSLGQGLGGYTF
TGTGCCAGCAGCTTGGGGCAGGGGCTGGGTGGCTACACCTTC
>many|NA|TRBV6-5|TRBJ1-5
CASSYSINQPQHF
TGTGCCAGCAGTTACTCGATCAATCAGCCCCAGCATTTT
>NA|NA|TRBV10-2|TRBJ2-2
CASLNGGPGTGELFF
TGCGCCAGCTTGAATGGGGGGCCGGGCACCGGGGAGCTGTTTTTT
>few|NA|TRBV7-2|TRBJ2-7
CASSLVGQGEGEQYF
TGTGCCAGCAGCTTAGTAGGGCAGGGCGAGGGCGAGCAGTACTTC
>many|TRBD1|TRBV7-2|TRBJ2-2
CASSLNRGQVTGELFF
TGTGCCAGCAGCTTAAACAGGGGCCAAGTCACCGGGGAGCTGTTTTTT
>few|TRBD1|TRBV20-1|TRBJ2-7
CSARGQGAKYEQYF
TGCAGTGCTAGAGGACAGGGGGCTAAATACGAGCAGTACTTC
>few|NA|TRBV12-3/TRBV12-4|TRBJ2-1
CASSFVPGMAEQFF
TGTGCCAGCAGTTTCGTTCCGGGGATGGCTGAGCAGTTCTTC
>many|TRBD2|TRBV19|TRBJ2-1
CASSIGLAGGRNEQFF
TGTGCCAGTAGTATAGGACTAGCGGGAGGGCGAAATGAGCAGTTCTTC
>few|NA|TRBV6-5|TRBJ2-1
CASSFLSATRLNEQFF
TGTGCCAGCAGTTTCCTCAGCGCGACTAGATTAAATGAGCAGTTCTTC
>few|NA|TRBV28|TRBJ2-5
CASGQESRVAGTETQYF
TGTGCCAGCGGACAGGAGTCAAGAGTAGCGGGGACAGAGACCCAGTACTTC
>NA|NA|TRBV7-2|TRBJ2-1
CASSPSANEQFF
TGTGCCAGCAGCCCTTCGGCTAATGAGCAGTTCTTC
>NA|NA|TRBV6-1|TRBJ2-1
CASGQVGLAYNEQFF
TGTGCCAGCGGGCAAGTCGGGCTAGCCTACAATGAGCAGTTCTTC
>many|NA|TRBV10-3|TRBJ1-5
CAISERTVRDQPQHF
TGTGCCATCAGTGAGAGGACAGTTAGAGATCAGCCCCAGCATTTT
>NA|NA|TRBV7-2|TRBJ2-5
CASSQIAGTNKETQYF
TGTGCCAGCAGCCAAATCGCGGGGACAAATAAAGAGACCCAGTACTTC
>few|TRBD1|TRBV9|TRBJ1-2
CASSSLGQGNYGYTF
TGTGCCAGCAGCTCACTGGGACAGGGTAACTATGGCTACACCTTC
>few|NA|TRBV4-2|TRBJ2-3
CASSQTGQSTDTQYF
TGTGCCAGCAGCCAAACGGGACAAAGCACAGATACGCAGTATTTT
>NA|NA|TRBV10-3|TRBJ2-1
CAITPTQRASYNEQFF
TGTGCCATCACCCCCACCCAGAGGGCCTCCTACAATGAGCAGTTCTTC
>NA|TRBD2|TRBV20-1|TRBJ2-2
CSASGTSGGAVTGELFF
TGCAGTGCTAGTGGCACTAGCGGGGGGGCGGTCACCGGGGAGCTGTTTTTT
>many|TRBD2|TRBV29-1|TRBJ2-1
CSVTGTSGYNEQFF
TGCAGCGTAACCGGGACTAGCGGGTACAATGAGCAGTTCTTC